Below, 11 T cell receptor beta chains from the same sample are listed, as sequenced in a study of blood T cells in healthy people across ages. A second 7 to 11 cycle PCR used barcoded and J-beta primers. TCRdb independently ran MiXCR on the 5' RACE reads; one entry per CDR3 protein. The profile shows approximately 790,000 distinct CDR3 sequences, about 59% of them singletons. The sequencing sample was made of blood. These receptors all stem from a man younger than 45 in good health.

This clonotype was counted only a few times. The rearrangement joins TRBV4-3 to TRBJ1-2, with D tentatively TRBD1 (5 bases). Between the trimmed V and J ends, which lost 0 bases and 8 bases, there was a span of 22 bases. This CDR3 has 17 residues. Germline V CDR1 and CDR2: LGHNA, YSLEER. The CDR3 DNA sequence: TGCGCCAGCAGCCAAGAAGGTGCAGCGGGGGGTAGGGAAGGCTACACCTTC. Translation gives CASSQEGAAGGREGYTF.

The rearrangement joins TRBV20-1 to TRBJ2-5, with D unclear. Germline assignment: CDR1 DFQATT and CDR2 SNEGSKA (reference sequence). The CDR3 is 14 residues long. Trimming took 0 bases from V and 11 from J, leaving 19 bases between them. CDR3 loop: CSARDDGYPKEQYF. CDR3 coding DNA: TGCAGTGCTAGAGACGACGGATACCCTAAGGAGCAGTACTTC.

This clonotype was detected only a few times. The rearrangement uses TRBV29-1 and TRBJ2-1, with 10 bases fitting TRBD2. The CDR3 consists of 15 residues. V gave up 5 bases and J gave up 3 bases; unmatched junction bases: 7. The germline CDR1 and CDR2 sequences are SQVTM and ANQGSEA. As DNA, the CDR3 is TGCAGCGTTCGACTAGCGGGTCCTGGCTACAATGAGCAGTTCTTC. Translating it yields CSVRLAGPGYNEQFF.

This clonotype has only a few counts. The chain uses TRBV7-3 and TRBJ2-3; tentatively, D is TRBD2 (5 bases). This CDR3 contains 14 residues. Germline V lookup: CDR1 SGHTA, CDR2 FQGTGA. With 2 bases removed from V and 4 bases from J, the gap between germline ends came to 10 bases. The CDR3 loop is CASSLQLDADTQYF. In DNA, the CDR3 is TGTGCCAGCAGCTTACAACTAGATGCAGATACGCAGTATTTT. The full variable domain, its missing parts supplied by reference TRBV7-3 and TRBJ2-3, is GAGVSQTPSNKVTEKGKYVELRCDPISGHTALYWYRQSLGQGPEFLIYFQGTGAADDSGLPNDRFFAVRPEGSVSTLKIQRTERGDSAVYLCASSLQLDADTQYFGPGTRLTVL.

This clonotype was picked up one time. The rearrangement uses TRBV6-6 and TRBJ1-1, with D maybe TRBD1 (6 bases). Trimming left V 7 bases short and J 10 bases short, with 28 bases between. Per germline, CDR1 MNHNY and CDR2 SVGAGI (reference sequence). The CDR3 runs 16 residues. Written as DNA, the CDR3 is TGTGCCAGCATCCCAGAGGGTGGCCGGCAGGGGAAAGTAGCTTTCTTT. Translating it yields CASIPEGGRQGKVAFF.

The gene calls are TRBV19 and TRBJ2-6; no reliable D call. V lost 8 bases, J lost 4 bases, and 6 bases lay in between. Germline V gene lookup returns CDR1 LNHDA and CDR2 SQIVND (reference sequence). The CDR3 is 12 residues long. The CDR3 DNA follows: TGTGCCAGTGCCCCCGGGGCCAACGTCCTGACTTTC. Protein sequence: CASAPGANVLTF.

This clonotype was counted a single time. V is TRBV6-5 and J is TRBJ2-7; D is unclear. CDR3 size: 12 residues. Trimming took off 1 base at V and 5 bases at J, with 6 bases between the two ends. Germline values: CDR1 MNHEY, CDR2 SVGAGI. In nucleotides, the CDR3 is TGTGCCAGCAGTTACTTGGGCGACGAGCAGTACTTC. It is translated as CASSYLGDEQYF.

This clonotype showed up many times. The chain carries TRBV12-3 or TRBV12-4 and TRBJ2-7; D remains ambiguous. V lost 5 bases to trimming and J lost 2 bases, with 13 bases between them. This CDR3 region has 14 residues. The CDR3 region has the DNA TGTGCCAGCAGTGATCTGACGGCTACCTACGAGCAGTACTTC. As protein: CASSDLTATYEQYF.

The chain uses TRBV27 and TRBJ2-7; D remains unclear. V gave up 3 bases and J gave up 4 bases, with 13 bases separating them. The CDR3 runs 14 residues. Germline V gives CDR1 MNHEY, CDR2 SMNVEV (reference sequence). The CDR3 DNA reads as TGTGCCAGCAGTTTTCAGGCACGGAGTTACGAGCAGTACTTC. Translation: CASSFQARSYEQYF.

The rearrangement joins TRBV25-1 to TRBJ1-2; 8 bases align to TRBD1. V shed 8 bases and J 0 bases; nucleotides not matched to a gene: 5. CDR3 size: 14 residues. Germline CDR1 is MGHDK and CDR2 is SYGVNS. CDR3 residues: CASERTGPNYGYTF. In DNA form, the CDR3 reads TGTGCCAGCGAACGGACAGGGCCTAACTATGGCTACACCTTC.

V and J are TRBV7-8 and TRBJ2-1; the D gene could be TRBD1 or TRBD2 (5 bases each). This CDR3 region has 16 residues. CDR1 and CDR2 (germline): SGHVS, FQNEAQ. The germline V and J ends were trimmed by 5 bases and 2 bases, with 16 bases remaining between them. Here the CDR3 DNA reads TGTGCCAGCAGCCCAAGACAGACTACTCCCTACAATGAGCAGTTCTTC. Its translation: CASSPRQTTPYNEQFF.